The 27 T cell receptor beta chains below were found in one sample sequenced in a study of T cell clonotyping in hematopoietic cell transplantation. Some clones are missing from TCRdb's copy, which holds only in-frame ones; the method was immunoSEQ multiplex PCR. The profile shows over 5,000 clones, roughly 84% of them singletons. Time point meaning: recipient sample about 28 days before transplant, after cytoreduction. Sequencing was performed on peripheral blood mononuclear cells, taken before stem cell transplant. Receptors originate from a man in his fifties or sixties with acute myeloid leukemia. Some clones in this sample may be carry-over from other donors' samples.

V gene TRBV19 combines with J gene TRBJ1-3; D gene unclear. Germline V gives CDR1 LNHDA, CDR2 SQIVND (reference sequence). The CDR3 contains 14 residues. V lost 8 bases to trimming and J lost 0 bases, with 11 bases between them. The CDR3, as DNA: TGTGCCAGTCGGAAAGGGAGCTCTGGAAACACCATATATTTT. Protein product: CASRKGSSGNTIYF. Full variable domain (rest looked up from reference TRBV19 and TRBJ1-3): DGGITQSPKYLFRKEGQNVTLSCEQNLNHDAMYWYRQDPGQGLRLIYYSQIVNDFQKGDIAEGYSVSREKKESFPLTVTSAQKNPTAFYLCASRKGSSGNTIYFGEGSWLTVV.

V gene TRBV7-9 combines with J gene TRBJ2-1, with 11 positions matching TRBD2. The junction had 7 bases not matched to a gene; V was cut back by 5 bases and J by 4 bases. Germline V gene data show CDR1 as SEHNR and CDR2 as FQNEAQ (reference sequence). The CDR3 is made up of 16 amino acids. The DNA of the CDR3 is TGTGCCAGCAGCCGGTCCACTAGCGGGGGATACAATGAGCAGTTCTTC. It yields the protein CASSRSTSGGYNEQFF. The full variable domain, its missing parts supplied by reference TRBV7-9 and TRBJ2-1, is DTGVSQNPRHKITKRGQNVTFRCDPISEHNRLYWYRQTLGQGPEFLTYFQNEAQLEKSRLLSDRFSAERPKGSFSTLEIQRTEQGDSAMYLCASSRSTSGGYNEQFFGPGTRLTVL.

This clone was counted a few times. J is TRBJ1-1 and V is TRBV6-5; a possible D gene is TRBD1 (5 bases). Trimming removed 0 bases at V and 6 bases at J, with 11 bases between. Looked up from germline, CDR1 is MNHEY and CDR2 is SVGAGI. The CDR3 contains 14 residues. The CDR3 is CASSYSPGGSEAFF. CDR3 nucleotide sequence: TGTGCCAGCAGTTACTCGCCGGGGGGATCTGAAGCTTTCTTT.

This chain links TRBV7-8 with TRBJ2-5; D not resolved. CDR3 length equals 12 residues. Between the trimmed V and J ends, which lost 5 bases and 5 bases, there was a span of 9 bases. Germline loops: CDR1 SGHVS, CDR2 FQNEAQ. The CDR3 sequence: CASSGSVETQYF. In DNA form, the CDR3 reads TGTGCCAGCAGCGGCTCAGTGGAGACCCAGTACTTC.

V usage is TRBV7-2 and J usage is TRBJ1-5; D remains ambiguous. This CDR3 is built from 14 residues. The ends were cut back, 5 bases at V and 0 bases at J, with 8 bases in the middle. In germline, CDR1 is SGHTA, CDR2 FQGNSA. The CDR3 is CASSTRVSNQPQHF. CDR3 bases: TGTGCCAGCAGCACGAGGGTTAGCAATCAGCCCCAGCATTTT.

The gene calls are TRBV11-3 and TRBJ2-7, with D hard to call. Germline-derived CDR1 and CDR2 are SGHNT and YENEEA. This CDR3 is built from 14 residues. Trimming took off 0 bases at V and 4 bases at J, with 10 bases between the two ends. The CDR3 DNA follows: TGTGCCAGCAGCTTAGAAGGACCCTCATACGAGCAGTACTTC. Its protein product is CASSLEGPSYEQYF.

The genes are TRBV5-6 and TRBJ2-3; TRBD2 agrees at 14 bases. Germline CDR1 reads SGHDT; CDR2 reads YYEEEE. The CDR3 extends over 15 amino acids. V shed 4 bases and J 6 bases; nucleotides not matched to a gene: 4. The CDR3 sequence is CASSQGLAGEDTQYF. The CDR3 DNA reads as TGTGCCAGCAGCCAGGGACTAGCGGGGGAGGATACGCAGTATTTT.

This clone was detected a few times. CDR3 DNA: TGTGCCAGCAGTGTGTCCAGGGAGGGCTACACCTTC. It codes for CASSVSREGYTF. The chain has TRBV2 and TRBJ1-2, with D maybe TRBD1 (5 bases). The CDR3 is made up of 12 amino acids. CDR1 is SNHLY and CDR2 is FYNNEI in the germline V gene. Trimming left V 4 bases short and J 8 bases short, with 11 bases between.

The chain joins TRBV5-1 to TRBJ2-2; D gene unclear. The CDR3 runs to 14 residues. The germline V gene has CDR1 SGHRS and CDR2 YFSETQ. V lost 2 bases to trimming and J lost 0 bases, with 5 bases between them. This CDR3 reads CASSLLSNTGELFF. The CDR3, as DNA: TGCGCCAGCAGCTTACTGTCGAACACCGGGGAGCTGTTTTTT.

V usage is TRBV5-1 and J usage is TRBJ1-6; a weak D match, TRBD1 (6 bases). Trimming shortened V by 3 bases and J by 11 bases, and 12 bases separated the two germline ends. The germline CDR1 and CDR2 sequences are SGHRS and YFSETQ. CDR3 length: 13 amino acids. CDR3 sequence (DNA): TGCGCCAGCAGCTACCAGGGGTTCCCACCCCTCCACTTT. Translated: CASSYQGFPPLHF.

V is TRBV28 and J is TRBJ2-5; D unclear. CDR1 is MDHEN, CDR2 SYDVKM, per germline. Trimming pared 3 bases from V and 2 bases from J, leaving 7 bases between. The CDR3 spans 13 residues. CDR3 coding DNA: TGTGCCAGCAGTTTGCCGCCACAAGAGACCCAGTACTTC. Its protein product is CASSLPPQETQYF. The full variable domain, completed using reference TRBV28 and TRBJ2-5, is DVKVTQSSRYLVKRTGEKVFLECVQDMDHENMFWYRQDPGLGLRLIYFSYDVKMKEKGDIPEGYSVSREKKERFSLILESASTNQTSMYLCASSLPPQETQYFGPGTRLLVL.

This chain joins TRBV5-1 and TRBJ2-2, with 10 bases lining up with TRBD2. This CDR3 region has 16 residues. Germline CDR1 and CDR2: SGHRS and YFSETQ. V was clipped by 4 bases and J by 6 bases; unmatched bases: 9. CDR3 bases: TGCGCCAGCAGCCCAGGGGCTAGCGGGAGATCCGGGGAGCTGTTTTTT. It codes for CASSPGASGRSGELFF.

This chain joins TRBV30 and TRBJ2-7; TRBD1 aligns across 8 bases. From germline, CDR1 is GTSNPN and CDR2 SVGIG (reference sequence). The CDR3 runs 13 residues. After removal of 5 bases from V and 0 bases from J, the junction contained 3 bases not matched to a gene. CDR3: CAWAGQDSYEQYF. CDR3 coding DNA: TGTGCCTGGGCGGGACAGGACTCCTACGAGCAGTACTTC.

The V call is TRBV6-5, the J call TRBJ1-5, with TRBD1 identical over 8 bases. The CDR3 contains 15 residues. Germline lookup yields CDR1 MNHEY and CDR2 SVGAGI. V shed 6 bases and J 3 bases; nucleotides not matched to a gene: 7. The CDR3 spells CASSRSTGANQPQHF. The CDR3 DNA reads TGTGCCAGCAGCCGGTCGACAGGGGCCAATCAGCCCCAGCATTTT.

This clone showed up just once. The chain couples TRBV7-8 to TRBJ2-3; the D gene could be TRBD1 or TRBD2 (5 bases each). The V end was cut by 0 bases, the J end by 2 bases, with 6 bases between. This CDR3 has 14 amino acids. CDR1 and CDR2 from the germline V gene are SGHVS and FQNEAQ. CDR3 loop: CASSLAGTTDTQYF. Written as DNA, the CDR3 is TGTGCCAGCAGCTTAGCGGGGACCACAGATACGCAGTATTTT.

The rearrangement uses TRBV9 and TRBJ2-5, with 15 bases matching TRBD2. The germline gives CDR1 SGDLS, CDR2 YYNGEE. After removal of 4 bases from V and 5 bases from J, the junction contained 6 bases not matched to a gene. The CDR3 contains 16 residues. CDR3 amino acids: CASSTSGTSGGETQYF. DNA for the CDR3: TGTGCCAGCAGCACTTCCGGGACTAGCGGGGGGGAGACCCAGTACTTC.

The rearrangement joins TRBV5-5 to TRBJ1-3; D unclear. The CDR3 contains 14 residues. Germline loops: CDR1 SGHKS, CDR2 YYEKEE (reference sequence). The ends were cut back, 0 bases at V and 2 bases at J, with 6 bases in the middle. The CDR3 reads CASSLGWAGNTIYF. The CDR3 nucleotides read TGTGCCAGCAGCTTGGGCTGGGCTGGAAACACCATATATTTT.

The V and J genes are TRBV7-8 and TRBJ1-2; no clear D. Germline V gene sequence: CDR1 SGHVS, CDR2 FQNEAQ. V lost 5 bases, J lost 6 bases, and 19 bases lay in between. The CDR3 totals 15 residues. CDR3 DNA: TGTGCCAGCAGCCCAAGTCGTGGTTGGGGAGATGGCTACACCTTC. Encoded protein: CASSPSRGWGDGYTF.

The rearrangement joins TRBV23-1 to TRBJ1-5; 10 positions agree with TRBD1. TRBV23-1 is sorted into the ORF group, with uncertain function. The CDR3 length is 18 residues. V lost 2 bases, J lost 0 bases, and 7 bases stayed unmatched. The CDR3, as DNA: TGCGCCAGCAGTCAACCCCCGGGACAGGGGTTTAGCAATCAGCCCCAGCATTTT. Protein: CASSQPPGQGFSNQPQHF.

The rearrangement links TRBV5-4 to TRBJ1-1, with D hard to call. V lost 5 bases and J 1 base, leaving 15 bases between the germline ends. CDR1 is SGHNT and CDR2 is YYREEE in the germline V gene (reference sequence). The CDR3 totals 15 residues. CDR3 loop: CASRGQVTTNTEAFF. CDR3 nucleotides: TGTGCCAGCAGGGGTCAAGTTACCACGAACACTGAAGCTTTCTTT.

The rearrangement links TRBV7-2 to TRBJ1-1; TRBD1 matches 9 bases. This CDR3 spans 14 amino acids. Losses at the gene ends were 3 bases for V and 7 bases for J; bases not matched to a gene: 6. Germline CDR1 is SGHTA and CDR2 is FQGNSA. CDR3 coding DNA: TGTGCCAGCAGCTTCACAGGGGGCGGGAATGAAGCTTTCTTT. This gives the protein CASSFTGGGNEAFF.

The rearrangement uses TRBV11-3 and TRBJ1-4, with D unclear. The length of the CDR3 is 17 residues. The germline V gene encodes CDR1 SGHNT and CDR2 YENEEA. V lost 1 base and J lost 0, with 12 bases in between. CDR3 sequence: CASSLAGSQATNEKLFF. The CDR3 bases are TGTGCCAGCAGCTTAGCGGGGAGTCAAGCAACTAATGAAAAACTGTTTTTT.

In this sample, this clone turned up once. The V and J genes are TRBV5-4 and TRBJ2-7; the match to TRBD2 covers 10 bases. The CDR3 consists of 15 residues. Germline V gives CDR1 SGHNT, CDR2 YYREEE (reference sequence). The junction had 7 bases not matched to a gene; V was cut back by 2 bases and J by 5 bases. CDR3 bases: TGTGCCAGCAGCTTACCAGCGGGAGGGCCGGACGAGCAGTACTTC. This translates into CASSLPAGGPDEQYF.

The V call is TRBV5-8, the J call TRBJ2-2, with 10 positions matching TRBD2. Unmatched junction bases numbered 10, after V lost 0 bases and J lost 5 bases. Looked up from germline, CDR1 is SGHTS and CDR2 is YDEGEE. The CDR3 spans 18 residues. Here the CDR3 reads CASSLAWLAGVDTGELFF. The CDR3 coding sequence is TGTGCCAGCAGCTTGGCCTGGCTAGCGGGAGTCGATACCGGGGAGCTGTTTTTT. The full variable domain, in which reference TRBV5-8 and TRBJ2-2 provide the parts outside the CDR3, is EAGVTQSPTHLIKTRGQQATLRCSPISGHTSVYWYQQALGLGLQFLLWYDEGEERNRGNFPPRFSGRQFPNYSSELNVNALELEDSALYLCASSLAWLAGVDTGELFFGEGSRLTVL.

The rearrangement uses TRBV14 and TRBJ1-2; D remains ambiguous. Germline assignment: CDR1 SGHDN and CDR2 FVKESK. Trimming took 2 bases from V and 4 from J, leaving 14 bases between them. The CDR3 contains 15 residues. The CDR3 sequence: CASSQLAGPAYGYTF. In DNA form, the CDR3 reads TGTGCCAGCAGCCAACTAGCCGGACCTGCCTATGGCTACACCTTC.

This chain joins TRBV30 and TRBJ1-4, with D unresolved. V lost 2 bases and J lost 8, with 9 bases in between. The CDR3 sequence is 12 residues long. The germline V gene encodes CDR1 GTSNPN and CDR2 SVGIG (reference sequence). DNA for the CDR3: TGTGCCTGGAGTCCTAACCCGGAAAAACTGTTTTTT. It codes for CAWSPNPEKLFF. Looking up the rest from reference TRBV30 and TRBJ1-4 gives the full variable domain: SQTIHQWPATLVQPVGSPLSLECTVEGTSNPNLYWYRQAAGRGLQLLFYSVGIGQISSEVPQNLSASRPQDRQFILSSKKLLLSDSGFYLCAWSPNPEKLFFGSGTQLSVL.

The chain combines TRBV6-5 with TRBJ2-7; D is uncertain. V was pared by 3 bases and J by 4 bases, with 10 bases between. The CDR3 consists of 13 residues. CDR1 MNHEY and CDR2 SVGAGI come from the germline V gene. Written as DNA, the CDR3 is TGTGCCAGCAGTTATGACATGGGATACGAGCAGTACTTC. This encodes CASSYDMGYEQYF.